The next 7 T cell receptor beta chains were all read from a single sample in a study of beta chain features in type 1 diabetes. No antigen has been assigned to these receptors. Expressed TCRB transcripts were sequenced, since all the RNA that had been isolated was reverse transcribed. Clones were sequenced by immunoSEQ multiplex PCR, and TCRdb holds only the in-frame ones, with some missing. The sample has 150,000 to 200,000 clones; roughly 65% are singletons. Findings of the study overall: TCRB CDR3 length was moderately but significantly reduced in all four CD4+ subsets of Type 1 diabetes patients.

Material for sequencing was naive CD4+ T cells from blood. The receptors were sampled from a man aged 25-45 years with type 1 diabetes.

The chain couples TRBV30 to TRBJ1-2, with D unclear. From germline, CDR1 is GTSNPN and CDR2 SVGIG (reference sequence). Trimming stripped 6 bases from V and 8 bases from J, with 13 bases between. CDR3 size: 11 residues. CDR3: CACFDREGYTF. The CDR3 nucleotides read TGTGCCTGCTTCGATCGAGAAGGCTACACCTTC.

This clone was observed a handful of times. The chain employs TRBV4-3 and TRBJ2-1, with D perhaps being TRBD1 or TRBD2 (5 bases each). Germline V gives CDR1 LGHNA, CDR2 YSLEER. V lost 6 bases to trimming and J lost 10 bases, with 22 bases between them. The CDR3 has 15 residues. This CDR3 is CASRAGTSYVGEQFF. As DNA, the CDR3 is TGCGCCAGCAGAGCAGGGACGTCGTATGTCGGCGAGCAGTTCTTC.

The chain recombines TRBV7-9 with TRBJ1-5; D ambiguous. Germline CDR1 is SEHNR and CDR2 is FQNEAQ (reference sequence). V was cut by 1 base and J by 4 bases, with 20 bases left in between. The CDR3 runs 18 residues. The CDR3 loop is CASSLVKVGATENQPQHF. The CDR3 DNA is TGTGCCAGCAGCTTAGTTAAGGTAGGAGCTACCGAGAATCAGCCCCAGCATTTT.

This chain connects TRBV5-6 to TRBJ2-4, with D uncertain. There are 16 residues in the CDR3. Per the germline V gene, CDR1 is SGHDT and CDR2 is YYEEEE. Trimming pared 4 bases from V and 0 bases from J, leaving 14 bases between. DNA of the CDR3: TGTGCCAGCAGCCAAACCCCAGAGAGAGCCAAAAACATTCAGTACTTC. As protein: CASSQTPERAKNIQYF.

The chain joins TRBV30 to TRBJ1-5; 7 positions match TRBD1. Germline values: CDR1 GTSNPN, CDR2 SVGIG (reference sequence). V shed 2 bases and J 7 bases; nucleotides not matched to a gene: 5. This CDR3 region has 13 residues. CDR3 region: CAWSTGDHQPQHF. CDR3 nucleotides: TGTGCCTGGAGTACAGGGGATCACCAGCCCCAGCATTTT.

This chain links TRBV5-1 with TRBJ2-1, with D hard to call. Germline CDR1 is SGHRS and CDR2 is YFSETQ. V lost 0 bases and J lost 9, with 7 bases in between. The CDR3 has 12 amino acids. CDR3 amino acids: CASSLEVGEQFF. CDR3 DNA: TGCGCCAGCAGCTTGGAGGTCGGTGAGCAGTTCTTC.

The chain is built from TRBV29-1 and TRBJ2-7; D unclear. The CDR3 covers 11 residues. CDR1 and CDR2 (germline): SQVTM, ANQGSEA. Trimming took 4 bases from V and 2 from J, leaving 6 bases between them. Here the CDR3 DNA reads TGCAGCGTTGTCCAGACCTACGAGCAGTACTTC. Encoded protein: CSVVQTYEQYF.